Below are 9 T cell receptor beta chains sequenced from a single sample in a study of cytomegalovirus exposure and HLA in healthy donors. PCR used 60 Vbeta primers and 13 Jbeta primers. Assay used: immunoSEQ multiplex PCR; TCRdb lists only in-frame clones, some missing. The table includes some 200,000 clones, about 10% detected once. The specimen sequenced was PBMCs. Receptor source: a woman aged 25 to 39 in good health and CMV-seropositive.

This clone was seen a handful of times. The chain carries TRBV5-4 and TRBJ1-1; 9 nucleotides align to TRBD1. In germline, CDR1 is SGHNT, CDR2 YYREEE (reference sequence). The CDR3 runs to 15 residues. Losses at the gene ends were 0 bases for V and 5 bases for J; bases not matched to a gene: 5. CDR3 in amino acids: CASSLVTGGDTEAFF. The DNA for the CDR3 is TGTGCCAGCAGCTTGGTGACAGGGGGGGATACTGAAGCTTTCTTT.

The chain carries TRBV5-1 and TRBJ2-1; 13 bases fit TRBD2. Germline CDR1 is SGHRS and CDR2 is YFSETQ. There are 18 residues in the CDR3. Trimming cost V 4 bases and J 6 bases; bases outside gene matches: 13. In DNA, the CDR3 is TGCGCCAGCAGCCCGGGACAGGGACTAGCGGGAACCCTCAATGAGCAGTTCTTC. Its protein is CASSPGQGLAGTLNEQFF.

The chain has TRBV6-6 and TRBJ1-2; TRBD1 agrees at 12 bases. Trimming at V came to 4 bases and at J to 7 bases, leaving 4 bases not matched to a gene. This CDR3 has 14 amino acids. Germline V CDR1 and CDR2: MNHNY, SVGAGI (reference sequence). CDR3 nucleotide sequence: TGTGCCAGCAGTTCGGGACAGGGGGCTTCTGGCTACACCTTC. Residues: CASSSGQGASGYTF.

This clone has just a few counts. DNA for the CDR3: TGTGCCAGTAGTTCCCTAACTAGCGGAGTCACAGATACGCAGTATTTT. Protein product: CASSSLTSGVTDTQYF. The J gene is TRBJ2-3, the V gene TRBV19; 8 nucleotides match TRBD2. V was pared by 5 bases and J by 2 bases, with 9 bases of the junction left unmatched. Germline V gene sequence: CDR1 LNHDA, CDR2 SQIVND (reference sequence). This CDR3 is built from 16 residues.

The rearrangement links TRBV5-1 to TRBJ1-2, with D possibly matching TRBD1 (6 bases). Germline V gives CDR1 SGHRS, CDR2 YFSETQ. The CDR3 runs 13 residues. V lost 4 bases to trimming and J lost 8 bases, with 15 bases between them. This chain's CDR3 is CASSPRTARGYTF. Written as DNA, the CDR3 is TGCGCCAGCAGCCCCCGGACAGCCCGCGGCTACACCTTC.

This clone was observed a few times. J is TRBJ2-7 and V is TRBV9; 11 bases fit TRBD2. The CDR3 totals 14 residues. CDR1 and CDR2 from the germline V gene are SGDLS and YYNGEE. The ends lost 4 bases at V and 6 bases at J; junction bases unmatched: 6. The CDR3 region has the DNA TGTGCCAGCAGCACTAGCGGGAGTCCCCTCGAGCAGTACTTC. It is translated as CASSTSGSPLEQYF.

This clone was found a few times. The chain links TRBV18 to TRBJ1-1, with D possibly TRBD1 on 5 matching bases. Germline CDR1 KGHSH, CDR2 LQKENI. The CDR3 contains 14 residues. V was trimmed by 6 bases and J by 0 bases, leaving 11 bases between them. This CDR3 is CASSRDRMNTEAFF. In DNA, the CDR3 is TGTGCCAGCTCCCGCGACAGAATGAACACTGAAGCTTTCTTT.

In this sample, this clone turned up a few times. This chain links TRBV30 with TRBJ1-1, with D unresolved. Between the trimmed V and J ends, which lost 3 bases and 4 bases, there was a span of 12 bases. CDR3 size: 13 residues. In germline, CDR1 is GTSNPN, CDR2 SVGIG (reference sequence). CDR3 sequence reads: CAWSNLRSTEAFF. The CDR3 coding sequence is TGTGCCTGGAGCAACCTTAGGAGCACTGAAGCTTTCTTT. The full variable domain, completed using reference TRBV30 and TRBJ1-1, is SQTIHQWPATLVQPVGSPLSLECTVEGTSNPNLYWYRQAAGRGLQLLFYSVGIGQISSEVPQNLSASRPQDRQFILSSKKLLLSDSGFYLCAWSNLRSTEAFFGQGTRLTVV.

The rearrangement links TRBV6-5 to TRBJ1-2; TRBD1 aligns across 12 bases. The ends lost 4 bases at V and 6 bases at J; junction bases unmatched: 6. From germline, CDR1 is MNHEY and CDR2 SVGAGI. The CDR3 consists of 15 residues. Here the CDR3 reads CASSSSGTGGDGYTF. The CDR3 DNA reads TGTGCCAGCAGTTCCTCCGGGACAGGGGGCGATGGCTACACCTTC.